This TCR beta chain was profiled in a study of blood T cell repertoires in COVID-19. There are 13 residues in the CDR3. The germline CDR1 and CDR2 sequences are SGHAT and FQNNGV. Trimming took 5 bases from V and 2 from J; bases not matched to a gene: 2. The table came from immunoSEQ multiplex PCR; TCRdb's copy has only in-frame clones and leaves some out. Here the sample spans about 100,000 clones, around 87% being singletons. The sequenced material came from peripheral blood. This TCR derives from a young woman with acute or convalescent COVID-19. The chain uses TRBV11-2 and TRBJ2-7, with 8 bases identical to TRBD1. In DNA, the CDR3 is TGTGCCAGCAGCCAGGGGGCGGCCTACGAGCAGTACTTC. It codes for CASSQGAAYEQYF.